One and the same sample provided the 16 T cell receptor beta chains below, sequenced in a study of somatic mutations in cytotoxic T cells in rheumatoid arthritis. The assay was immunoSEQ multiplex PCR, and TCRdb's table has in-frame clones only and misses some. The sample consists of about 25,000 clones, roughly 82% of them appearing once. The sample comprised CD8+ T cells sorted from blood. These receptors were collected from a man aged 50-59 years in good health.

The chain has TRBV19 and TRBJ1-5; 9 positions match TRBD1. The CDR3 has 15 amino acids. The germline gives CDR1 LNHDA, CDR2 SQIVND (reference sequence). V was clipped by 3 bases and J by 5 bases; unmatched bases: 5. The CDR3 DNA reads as TGTGCCAGTAGTATCCTTCGGGACAGGGATCAGCCCCAGCATTTT. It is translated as CASSILRDRDQPQHF.

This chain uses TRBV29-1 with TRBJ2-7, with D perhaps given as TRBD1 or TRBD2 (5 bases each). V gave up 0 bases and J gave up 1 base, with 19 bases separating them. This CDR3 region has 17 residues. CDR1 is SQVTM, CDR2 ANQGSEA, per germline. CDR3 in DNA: TGCAGCGTTGAAGATCGGGGCCAGTCGGTGGGATCCTACGAGCAGTACTTC. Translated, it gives CSVEDRGQSVGSYEQYF.

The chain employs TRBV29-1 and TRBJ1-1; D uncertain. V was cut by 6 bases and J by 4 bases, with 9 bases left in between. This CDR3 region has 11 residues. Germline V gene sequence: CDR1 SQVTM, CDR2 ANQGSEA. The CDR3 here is CSVREGTEAFF. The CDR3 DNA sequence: TGCAGCGTCCGGGAGGGCACTGAAGCTTTCTTT.

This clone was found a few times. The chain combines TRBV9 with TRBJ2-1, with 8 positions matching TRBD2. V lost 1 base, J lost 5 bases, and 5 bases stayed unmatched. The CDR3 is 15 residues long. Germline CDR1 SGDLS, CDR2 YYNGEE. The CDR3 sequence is CASSVSSGTNNEQFF. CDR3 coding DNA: TGTGCCAGCAGCGTAAGTAGCGGGACCAACAATGAGCAGTTCTTC.

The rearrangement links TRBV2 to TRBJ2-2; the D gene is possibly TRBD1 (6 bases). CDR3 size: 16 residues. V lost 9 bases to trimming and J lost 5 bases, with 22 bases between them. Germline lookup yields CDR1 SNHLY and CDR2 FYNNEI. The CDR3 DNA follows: TGTGCCAGTGCCCGGCAGGGGCGAAGGGGGACCGGGGAGCTGTTTTTT. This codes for CASARQGRRGTGELFF.

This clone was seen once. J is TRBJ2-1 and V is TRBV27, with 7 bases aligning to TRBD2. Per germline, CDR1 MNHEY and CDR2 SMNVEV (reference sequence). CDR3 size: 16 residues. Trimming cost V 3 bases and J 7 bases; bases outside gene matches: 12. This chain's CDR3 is CASSFSAGVWVNEQFF. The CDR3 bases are TGTGCCAGCAGTTTTTCGGCGGGAGTTTGGGTGAATGAGCAGTTCTTC.

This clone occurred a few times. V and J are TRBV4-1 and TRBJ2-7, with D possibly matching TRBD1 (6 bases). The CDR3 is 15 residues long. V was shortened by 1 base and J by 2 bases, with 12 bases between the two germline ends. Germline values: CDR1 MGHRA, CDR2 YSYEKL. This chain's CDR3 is CASSQGGGPTYEQYF. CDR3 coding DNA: TGCGCCAGCAGCCAAGGTGGGGGCCCCACCTACGAGCAGTACTTC.

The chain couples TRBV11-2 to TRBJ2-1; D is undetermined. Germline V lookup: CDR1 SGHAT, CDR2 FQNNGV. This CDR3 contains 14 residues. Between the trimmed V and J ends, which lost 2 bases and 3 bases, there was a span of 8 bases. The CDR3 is CASSLLQSYNEQFF. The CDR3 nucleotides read TGTGCCAGCAGCTTATTACAAAGCTACAATGAGCAGTTCTTC.

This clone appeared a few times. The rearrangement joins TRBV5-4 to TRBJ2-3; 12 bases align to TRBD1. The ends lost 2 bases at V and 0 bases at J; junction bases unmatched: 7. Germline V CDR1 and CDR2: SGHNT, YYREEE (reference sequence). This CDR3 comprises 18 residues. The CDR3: CASSFGTGGQYSTDTQYF. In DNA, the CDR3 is TGTGCCAGCAGCTTTGGGACAGGGGGCCAGTATAGCACAGATACGCAGTATTTT.

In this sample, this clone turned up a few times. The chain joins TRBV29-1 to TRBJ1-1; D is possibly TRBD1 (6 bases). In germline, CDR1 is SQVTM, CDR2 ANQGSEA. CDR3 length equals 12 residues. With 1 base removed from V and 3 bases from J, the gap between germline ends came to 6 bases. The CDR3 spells CSVEAGDTEAFF. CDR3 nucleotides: TGCAGCGTTGAAGCAGGGGACACTGAAGCTTTCTTT.

CDR3 nucleotide sequence: TGTGCCAGCAGCTTAGGATCAGGGGTTGGCTACACCTTC. Translating it yields CASSLGSGVGYTF. V is TRBV11-2 and J is TRBJ1-2; D possibly corresponds to TRBD1 (6 bases). The CDR3 runs 13 residues. Trimming removed 1 base at V and 7 bases at J, with 10 bases between. Germline V gene data show CDR1 as SGHAT and CDR2 as FQNNGV.

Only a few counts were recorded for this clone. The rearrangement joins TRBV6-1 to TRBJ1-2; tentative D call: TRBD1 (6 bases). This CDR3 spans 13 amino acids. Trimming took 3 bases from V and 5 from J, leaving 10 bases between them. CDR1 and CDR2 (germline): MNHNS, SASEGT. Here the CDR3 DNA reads TGTGCCAGCAGTGACAGGGGTGGGTATGGCTACACCTTC. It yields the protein CASSDRGGYGYTF.

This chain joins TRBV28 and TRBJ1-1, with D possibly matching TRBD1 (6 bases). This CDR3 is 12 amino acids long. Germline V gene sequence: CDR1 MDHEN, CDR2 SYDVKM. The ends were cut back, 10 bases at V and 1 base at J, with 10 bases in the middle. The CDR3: CAILQGNTEAFF. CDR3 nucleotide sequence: TGTGCCATCTTACAGGGGAACACTGAAGCTTTCTTT.

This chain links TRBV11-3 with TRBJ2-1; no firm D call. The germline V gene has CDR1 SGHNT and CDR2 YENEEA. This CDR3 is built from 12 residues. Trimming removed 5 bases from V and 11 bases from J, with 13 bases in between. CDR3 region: CASSTKRSQQFF. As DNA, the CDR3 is TGTGCCAGCAGCACAAAGCGTAGTCAGCAGTTCTTC.

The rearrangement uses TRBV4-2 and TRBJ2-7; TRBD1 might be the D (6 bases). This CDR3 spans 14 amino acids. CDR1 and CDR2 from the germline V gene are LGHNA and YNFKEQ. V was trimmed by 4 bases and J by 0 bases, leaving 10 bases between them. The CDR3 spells CASSPGQSSYEQYF. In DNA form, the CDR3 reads TGTGCCAGCAGCCCAGGACAGAGCTCCTACGAGCAGTACTTC.

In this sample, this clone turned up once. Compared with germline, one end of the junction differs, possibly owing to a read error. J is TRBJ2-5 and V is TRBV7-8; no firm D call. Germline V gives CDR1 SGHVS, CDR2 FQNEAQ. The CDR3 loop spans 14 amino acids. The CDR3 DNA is TGTGCCAGCAGCTCCCCCGAGCGCCAAAAGACCCAGTACTTC. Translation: CASSSPERQKTQYF.